This TCR beta chain was sequenced during a study of T cell responses to AZD1222 COVID-19 vaccine. Study results and caveats: The study found Spike-specific TCR breadth and depth rose after two AZD1222 doses. After the peak T cell response, and only then, were repertoires sampled.

Worth noting for this clone: The antigen is not known.

Trimming removed 4 bases from V and 5 bases from J, with 15 bases in between. From germline, CDR1 is SGHRS and CDR2 YFSETQ. CDR3 size: 15 residues. TCRdb keeps only in-frame clones here, not all; method: immunoSEQ multiplex PCR. The sample records some 56,000 clones, approximately 83% being singletons. The source was peripheral blood, collected on day 0 of AZD1222 vaccination. The chain combines TRBV5-1 with TRBJ2-2; D is unresolved. The receptor was derived from an adult in good health. The CDR3 bases are TGCGCCAGCAGCATGGTGGACCCCGGGACCGGGGAGCTGTTTTTT. This codes for CASSMVDPGTGELFF.